These 21 T cell receptor beta chains originate from one sample sequenced in a study of blood T cell repertoires in COVID-19. The assay was immunoSEQ multiplex PCR, and TCRdb's table has in-frame clones only and misses some. The table shows over 15,000 clones, with less than 80% occurring only once. Sequenced sample: peripheral blood. These receptors came from a man in his 70s with active or convalescent COVID-19.

The chain recombines TRBV30 with TRBJ2-5; D perhaps matches TRBD1 (6 bases). V shed 1 base and J shed 4 bases, with 19 bases lying between them. Germline CDR1 is GTSNPN and CDR2 is SVGIG (reference sequence). The CDR3 contains 16 residues. This chain's CDR3 is CAWSASIRGGGETQYF. CDR3 nucleotides: TGTGCCTGGAGTGCCTCTATCAGGGGTGGGGGAGAGACCCAGTACTTC.

The chain uses TRBV19 and TRBJ1-5; D is unclear. With 3 bases removed from V and 4 bases from J, the gap between germline ends came to 10 bases. The CDR3 consists of 14 residues. Per germline, CDR1 LNHDA and CDR2 SQIVND (reference sequence). DNA of the CDR3: TGTGCCAGTAGTATGGGCAGGTCGAATCAGCCCCAGCATTTT. Translated: CASSMGRSNQPQHF.

The V call is TRBV6-5, the J call TRBJ1-2, with 8 bases that match TRBD1. After removal of 8 bases from V and 4 bases from J, the junction contained 12 bases not matched to a gene. Germline assignment: CDR1 MNHEY and CDR2 SVGAGI. The CDR3 length is 15 residues. CDR3 residues: CASLSGGAGAYGYTF. The CDR3 DNA follows: TGTGCCAGCCTATCAGGGGGCGCAGGGGCCTATGGCTACACCTTC.

This clone was seen a handful of times. The V call is TRBV12-5, the J call TRBJ2-7; D is unclear. V was shortened by 7 bases and J by 4 bases, with 8 bases between the two germline ends. CDR1 is LGHNT and CDR2 is FRNRAP in the germline V gene. The CDR3 totals 11 residues. Here the CDR3 DNA reads TGTGCTAGTGCCGCCGGGTACGAGCAGTACTTC. This codes for CASAAGYEQYF.

This clone has a single count. This chain uses TRBV5-1 with TRBJ1-1, with 8 bases lining up with TRBD1. Germline V lookup: CDR1 SGHRS, CDR2 YFSETQ. V was clipped by 2 bases and J by 7 bases; unmatched bases: 4. CDR3 length: 13 residues. CDR3: CASSFDRGSEAFF. CDR3 coding DNA: TGCGCCAGCAGCTTCGACAGGGGTAGTGAAGCTTTCTTT.

The chain combines TRBV5-4 with TRBJ1-2; 7 bases are shared with TRBD1. The CDR3 is made up of 13 amino acids. V lost 4 bases and J lost 3; bases outside the gene matches: 3. Germline V gives CDR1 SGHNT, CDR2 YYREEE (reference sequence). The CDR3 DNA reads as TGTGCCAGCAGCAACCAGGGGGACTATGGCTACACCTTC. Translation gives CASSNQGDYGYTF.

V is TRBV21-1 and J is TRBJ1-4; the listed D gene, TRBD1, was not tested against the DNA. TRBV21-1 is assigned pseudogene status. The CDR3 length is 16 residues. In nucleotides, the CDR3 is TGTGCCAGCAGCAAAGACAGGCGTGCAACTAATGAAAAACTGTTTTTT. Its protein product is CASSKDRRATNEKLFF.

This clone was detected a few times. The chain has TRBV19 and TRBJ2-3; possibly TRBD1 for D (6 bases). Trimming pared 3 bases from V and 4 bases from J, leaving 11 bases between. Germline V lookup: CDR1 LNHDA, CDR2 SQIVND (reference sequence). The CDR3 is made up of 14 amino acids. The CDR3 DNA reads as TGTGCCAGTAGTATTAACAGGGTCCCAGATACGCAGTATTTT. Its translation is CASSINRVPDTQYF.

The chain uses TRBV7-9 and TRBJ2-7; 7 nucleotides match TRBD2. The CDR3 is 14 amino acids. Unmatched junction bases numbered 9, after V lost 4 bases and J lost 6 bases. Germline CDR1 is SEHNR and CDR2 is FQNEAQ (reference sequence). The CDR3 coding sequence is TGTGCCAGCAGCTCGGGCGGGAGTGGAGGCGAGCAGTACTTC. Translating it yields CASSSGGSGGEQYF.

This chain joins TRBV7-2 and TRBJ2-2, with TRBD2 matching 7 bases. This CDR3 comprises 16 residues. Trimming took 4 bases from V and 2 from J; bases not matched to a gene: 7. Germline V CDR1 and CDR2: SGHTA, FQGNSA. The CDR3 nucleotides are TGTGCCAGCAGCTCCTGGACTAGTCGTAACACCGGGGAGCTGTTTTTT. Its translation: CASSSWTSRNTGELFF. Drawing the rest from reference TRBV7-2 and TRBJ2-2, the complete variable domain is GAGVSQSPSNKVTEKGKDVELRCDPISGHTALYWYRQSLGQGLEFLIYFQGNSAPDKSGLPSDRFSAERTGGSVSTLTIQRTQQEDSAVYLCASSSWTSRNTGELFFGEGSRLTVL.

The gene calls are TRBV28 and TRBJ2-7, with D maybe TRBD1 (6 bases). The CDR3 is 15 residues long. With 4 bases removed from V and 1 base from J, the gap between germline ends came to 14 bases. The germline V gene encodes CDR1 MDHEN and CDR2 SYDVKM. CDR3 amino acids: CASSSSGDGSYEQYF. DNA of the CDR3: TGTGCCAGCAGTTCCTCAGGGGATGGATCCTACGAGCAGTACTTC.

CDR3 coding DNA: TGTGCCACCGGAACGGGTCATCGGGAGGAGACCCAGTACTTC. Its protein product is CATGTGHREETQYF. V usage is TRBV24-1 and J usage is TRBJ2-5; D may be TRBD2 (6 bases). The V end was cut by 9 bases, the J end by 5 bases, with 18 bases between. The CDR3 loop spans 14 amino acids. Germline CDR1 reads KGHDR; CDR2 reads SFDVKD.

V usage is TRBV10-1 and J usage is TRBJ1-6, with a weak D call TRBD1 (6 bases). Trimming pared 3 bases from V and 7 bases from J, leaving 16 bases between. The germline gives CDR1 WNHNN, CDR2 SYGVQD (reference sequence). This CDR3 has 16 amino acids. DNA for the CDR3: TGCGCCAGCAGTGACTGGACAGCTCCAGGGAATTCACCCCTCCACTTT. Protein product: CASSDWTAPGNSPLHF.

The CDR3 coding sequence is TGTGCCAGCAGCCCGCCGAGGTGGTCCTCGACGGGTGAGCAGTTCTTC. Protein: CASSPPRWSSTGEQFF. The V call is TRBV5-6, the J call TRBJ2-1; unclear D gene. This CDR3 contains 16 residues. Trimming cost V 4 bases and J 9 bases, with 23 bases left between them. From germline, CDR1 is SGHDT and CDR2 YYEEEE.

The chain carries TRBV6-1 and TRBJ2-3, with no clear D. Germline V lookup: CDR1 MNHNS, CDR2 SASEGT. The CDR3 spans 13 residues. The V and J ends lost 6 bases and 6 bases respectively, with 13 bases between them. CDR3 amino acids: CASSGGPFDTQYF. As DNA, the CDR3 is TGTGCCAGCAGCGGTGGGCCCTTCGATACGCAGTATTTT.

This chain joins TRBV7-9 and TRBJ2-5; 7 positions agree with TRBD1. The germline gives CDR1 SEHNR, CDR2 FQNEAQ (reference sequence). The CDR3 runs 14 residues. V lost 5 bases to trimming and J lost 1 base; unmatched junction nucleotides: 4. Here the CDR3 reads CASSPGQPQETQYF. The CDR3 region has the DNA TGTGCCAGCAGCCCGGGACAGCCCCAAGAGACCCAGTACTTC.

This CDR3 is CASSSYSSTDTQYF. The CDR3, as DNA: TGTGCCAGCAGCTCATACTCTAGCACAGATACGCAGTATTTT. This rearrangement joins TRBV5-4 to TRBJ2-3; no clear D gene. Trimming shortened V by 3 bases and J by 0 bases, and 8 bases separated the two germline ends. This CDR3 is built from 14 residues. CDR1 SGHNT and CDR2 YYREEE come from the germline V gene (reference sequence).

The chain uses TRBV5-1 and TRBJ1-4; 11 bases line up with TRBD1. The V gene's germline CDR1 is SGHRS and CDR2 YFSETQ. Trimming at V came to 0 bases and at J to 3 bases, leaving 7 bases not matched to a gene. This CDR3 spans 18 amino acids. CDR3 in amino acids: CASSLGDRGAASNEKLFF. The CDR3 DNA reads as TGCGCCAGCAGCTTGGGGGACAGGGGGGCCGCGTCTAATGAAAAACTGTTTTTT.

The chain employs TRBV10-3 and TRBJ2-7; a weak D match, TRBD1 (6 bases). V was clipped by 9 bases and J by 0 bases, with 12 bases between them. This CDR3 is 13 amino acids long. The V gene's germline CDR1 is ENHRY and CDR2 SYGVKD. Written as DNA, the CDR3 is TGTGCCATACAGACAGGAAGCTCCTACGAGCAGTACTTC. This encodes CAIQTGSSYEQYF.

J is TRBJ1-2 and V is TRBV6-5, with a tentative D call TRBD1 (6 bases). Germline V CDR1 and CDR2: MNHEY, SVGAGI. The V and J ends lost 6 bases and 0 bases respectively, with 8 bases between them. This CDR3 spans 13 amino acids. The CDR3 DNA sequence: TGTGCCAGCAGCAGGGGCCCTAACTATGGCTACACCTTC. Protein: CASSRGPNYGYTF.

This rearrangement joins TRBV28 to TRBJ2-3, with D tentatively TRBD1 (5 bases). Per germline, CDR1 MDHEN and CDR2 SYDVKM. This CDR3 region has 16 residues. V lost 7 bases and J lost 2, with 19 bases in between. CDR3 sequence (DNA): TGTGCCAGCACCACTAAGGGGTCGCTCCTCACAGATACGCAGTATTTT. This gives the protein CASTTKGSLLTDTQYF.